This T cell receptor (beta chain) was captured by sequencing in a study of blood T cell repertoires in COVID-19. In the study overall: From T cells, B-cell-depleted T cells, or PBMCs came the material, which was cDNA or gDNA.

The authors' processing: Estimation of nucleated cell counts was performed using reference gene primer amplification. Measured with immunoSEQ multiplex PCR; TCRdb has only the in-frame clones, and not every one. V and J calls and clone size are given by that table; D and trimming were obtained from the DNA. The sample has around 100,000 clones; roughly 80% are singletons. Germline CDR1 reads SGHRS; CDR2 reads YFSETQ. V lost 3 bases and J lost 0; bases outside the gene matches: 9. The CDR3 extends over 18 amino acids. This TCR derives from a man in his 70s with active or convalescent COVID-19. The sequencing sample was made of peripheral blood. The rearrangement joins TRBV5-1 to TRBJ2-5; TRBD2 aligns across 12 bases. The CDR3 DNA follows: TGCGCCAGCAGCTATGGACTAGCGGGAAGGTCGTACCAAGAGACCCAGTACTTC. Its protein is CASSYGLAGRSYQETQYF.